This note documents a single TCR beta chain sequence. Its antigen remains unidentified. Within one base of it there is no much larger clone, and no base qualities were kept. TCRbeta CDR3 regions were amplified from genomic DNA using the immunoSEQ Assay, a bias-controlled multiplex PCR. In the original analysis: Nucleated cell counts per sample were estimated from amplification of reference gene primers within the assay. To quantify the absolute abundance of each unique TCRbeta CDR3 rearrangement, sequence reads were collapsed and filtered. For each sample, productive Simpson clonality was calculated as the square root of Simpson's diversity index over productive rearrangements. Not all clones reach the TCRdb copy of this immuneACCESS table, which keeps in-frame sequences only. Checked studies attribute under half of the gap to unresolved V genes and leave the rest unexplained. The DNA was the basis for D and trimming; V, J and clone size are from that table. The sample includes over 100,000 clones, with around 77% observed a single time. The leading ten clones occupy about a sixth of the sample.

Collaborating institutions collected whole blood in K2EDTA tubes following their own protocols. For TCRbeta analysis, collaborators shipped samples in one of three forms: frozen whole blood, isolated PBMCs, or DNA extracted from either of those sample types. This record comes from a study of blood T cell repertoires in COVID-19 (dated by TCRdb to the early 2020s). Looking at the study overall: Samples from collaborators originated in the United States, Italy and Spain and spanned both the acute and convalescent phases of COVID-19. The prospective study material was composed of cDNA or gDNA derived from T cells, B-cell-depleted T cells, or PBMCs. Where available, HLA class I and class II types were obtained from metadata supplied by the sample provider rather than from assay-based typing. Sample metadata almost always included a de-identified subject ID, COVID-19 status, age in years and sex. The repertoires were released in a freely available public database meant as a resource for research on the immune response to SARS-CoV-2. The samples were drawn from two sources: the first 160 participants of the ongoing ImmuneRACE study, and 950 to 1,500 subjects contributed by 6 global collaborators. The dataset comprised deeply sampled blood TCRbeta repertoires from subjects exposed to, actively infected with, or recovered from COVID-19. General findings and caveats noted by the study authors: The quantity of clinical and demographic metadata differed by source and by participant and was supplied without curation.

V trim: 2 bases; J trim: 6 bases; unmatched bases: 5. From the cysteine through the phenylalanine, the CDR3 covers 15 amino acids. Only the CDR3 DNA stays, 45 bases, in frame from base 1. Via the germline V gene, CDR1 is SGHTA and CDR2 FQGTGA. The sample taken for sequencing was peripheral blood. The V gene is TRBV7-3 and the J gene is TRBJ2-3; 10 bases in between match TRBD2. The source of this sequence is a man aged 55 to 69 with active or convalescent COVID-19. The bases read TGTGCCAGCAGCTTAGCTAGCGGGAGAGGGGATACGCAGTATTTT. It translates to CASSLASGRGDTQYF.